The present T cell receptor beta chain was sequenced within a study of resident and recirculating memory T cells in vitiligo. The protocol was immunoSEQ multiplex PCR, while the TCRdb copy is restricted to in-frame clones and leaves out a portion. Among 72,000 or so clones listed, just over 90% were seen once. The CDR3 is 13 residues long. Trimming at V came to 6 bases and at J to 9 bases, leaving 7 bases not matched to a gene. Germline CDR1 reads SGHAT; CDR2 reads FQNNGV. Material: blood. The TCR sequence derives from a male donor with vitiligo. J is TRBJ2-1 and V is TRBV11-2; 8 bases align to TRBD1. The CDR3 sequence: CASSPDRGLEQFF. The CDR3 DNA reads TGTGCCAGCAGTCCTGACAGGGGTCTTGAGCAGTTCTTC.